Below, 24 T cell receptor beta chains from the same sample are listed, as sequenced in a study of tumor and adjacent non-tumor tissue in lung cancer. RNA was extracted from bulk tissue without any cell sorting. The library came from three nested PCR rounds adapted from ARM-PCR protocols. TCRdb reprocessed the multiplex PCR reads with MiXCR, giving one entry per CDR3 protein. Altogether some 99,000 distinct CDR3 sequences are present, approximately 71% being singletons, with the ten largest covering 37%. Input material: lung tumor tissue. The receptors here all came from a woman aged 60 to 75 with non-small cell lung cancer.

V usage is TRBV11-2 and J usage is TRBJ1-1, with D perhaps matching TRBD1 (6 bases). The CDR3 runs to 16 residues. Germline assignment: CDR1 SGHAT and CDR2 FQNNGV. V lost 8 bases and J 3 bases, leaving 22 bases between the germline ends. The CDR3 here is CASSPGQGRSHTEAFF. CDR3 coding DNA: TGTGCCAGCTCCCCCGGGCAGGGGAGATCCCACACTGAAGCTTTCTTT.

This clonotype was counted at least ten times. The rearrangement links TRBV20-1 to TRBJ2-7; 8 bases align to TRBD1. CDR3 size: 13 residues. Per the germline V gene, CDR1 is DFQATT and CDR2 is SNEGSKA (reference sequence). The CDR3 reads CGARDRSSYEQYF. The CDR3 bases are TGCGGAGCCCGGGACAGGTCCTCCTACGAGCAGTACTTC.

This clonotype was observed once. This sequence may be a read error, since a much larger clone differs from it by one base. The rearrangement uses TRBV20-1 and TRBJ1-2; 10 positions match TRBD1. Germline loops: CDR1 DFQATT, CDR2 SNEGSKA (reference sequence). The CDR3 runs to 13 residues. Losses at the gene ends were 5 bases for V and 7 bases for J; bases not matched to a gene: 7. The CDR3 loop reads CSAHRGQGIGYTF. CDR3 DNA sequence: TGCAGTGCTCATCGGGGACAGGGGATTGGCTACACCTTC.

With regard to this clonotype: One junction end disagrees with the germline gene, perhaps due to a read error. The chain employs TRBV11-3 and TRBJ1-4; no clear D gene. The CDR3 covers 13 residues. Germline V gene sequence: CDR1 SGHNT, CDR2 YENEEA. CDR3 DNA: TGTGCCAGCAGCTTACACATAGGTGAAGAACTGTTTTTT. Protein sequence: CASSLHIGEELFF.

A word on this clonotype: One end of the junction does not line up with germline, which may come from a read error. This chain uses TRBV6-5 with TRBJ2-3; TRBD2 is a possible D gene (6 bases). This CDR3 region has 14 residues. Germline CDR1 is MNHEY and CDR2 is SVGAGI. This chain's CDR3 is CASTLGGDADTEYF. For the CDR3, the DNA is TGTGCCAGCACTCTAGGCGGGGATGCGGATACGGAGTATTTT.

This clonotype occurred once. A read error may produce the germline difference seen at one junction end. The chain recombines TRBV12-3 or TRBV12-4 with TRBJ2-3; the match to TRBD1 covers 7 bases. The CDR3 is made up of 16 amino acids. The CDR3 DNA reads TGTGCCAGCAGTTCAACCGGGACAGAGGCGACGGATACGCAGTTTTTT. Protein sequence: CASSSTGTEATDTQFF.

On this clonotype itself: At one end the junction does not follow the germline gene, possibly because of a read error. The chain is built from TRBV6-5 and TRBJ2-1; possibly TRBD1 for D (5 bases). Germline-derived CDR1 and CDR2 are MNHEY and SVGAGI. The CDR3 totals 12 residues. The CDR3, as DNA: TGTGACAGCAGTTACTCGAACAGGAAGCAGTTCTTC. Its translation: CDSSYSNRKQFF.

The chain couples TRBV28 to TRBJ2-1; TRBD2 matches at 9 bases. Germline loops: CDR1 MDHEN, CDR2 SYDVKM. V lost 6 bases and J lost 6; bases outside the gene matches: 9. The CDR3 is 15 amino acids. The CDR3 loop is CASSGTGTSRNEQFF. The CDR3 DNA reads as TGTGCCAGCAGCGGAACCGGGACTAGCCGCAATGAGCAGTTCTTC.

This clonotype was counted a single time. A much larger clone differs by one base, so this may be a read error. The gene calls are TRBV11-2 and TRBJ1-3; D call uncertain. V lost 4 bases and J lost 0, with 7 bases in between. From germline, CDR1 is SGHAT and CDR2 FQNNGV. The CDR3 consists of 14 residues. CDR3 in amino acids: CASSSPGSGNTIYF. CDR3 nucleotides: TGTGCCAGCAGCTCCCCAGGCTCTGGAAACACCATATATTTT. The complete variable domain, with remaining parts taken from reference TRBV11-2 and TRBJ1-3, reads EAGVAQSPRYKIIEKRQSVAFWCNPISGHATLYWYQQILGQGPKLLIQFQNNGVVDDSQLPKDRFSAERLKGVDSTLKIQPAKLEDSAVYLCASSSPGSGNTIYFGEGSWLTVV.

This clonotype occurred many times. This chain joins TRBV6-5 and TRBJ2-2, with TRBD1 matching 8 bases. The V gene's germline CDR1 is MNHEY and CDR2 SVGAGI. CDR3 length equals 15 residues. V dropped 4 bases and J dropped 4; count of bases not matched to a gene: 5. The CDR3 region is CASSFRGRITGELFF. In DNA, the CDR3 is TGTGCCAGCAGTTTCAGGGGGCGCATCACCGGGGAGCTGTTTTTT.

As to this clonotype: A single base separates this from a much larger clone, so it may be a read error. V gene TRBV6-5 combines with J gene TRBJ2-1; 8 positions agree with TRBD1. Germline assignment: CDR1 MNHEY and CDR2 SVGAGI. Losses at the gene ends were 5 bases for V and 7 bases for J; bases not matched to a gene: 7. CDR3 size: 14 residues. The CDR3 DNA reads TGTGCCAGCAGTCCGGACAGGGTGAGTAATGAGCAGTTCTTC. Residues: CASSPDRVSNEQFF.

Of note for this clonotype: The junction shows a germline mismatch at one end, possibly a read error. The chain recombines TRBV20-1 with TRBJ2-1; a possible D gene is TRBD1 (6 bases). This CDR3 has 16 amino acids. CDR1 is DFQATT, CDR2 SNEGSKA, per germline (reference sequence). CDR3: CSPRLQGGSSYKEEFF. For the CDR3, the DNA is TGCAGTCCTAGACTCCAAGGGGGATCATCCTACAAAGAGGAGTTCTTC.

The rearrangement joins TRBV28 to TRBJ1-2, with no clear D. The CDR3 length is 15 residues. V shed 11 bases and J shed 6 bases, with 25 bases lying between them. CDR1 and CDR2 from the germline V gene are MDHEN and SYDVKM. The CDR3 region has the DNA TGTGCCGGCATCCAAGACGTCAGAATGGTACATGGCTACACCTTC. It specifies CAGIQDVRMVHGYTF.

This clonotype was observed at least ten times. CDR3 sequence reads: CASSRGRDSPSEAFF. DNA of the CDR3: TGCGCCAGCAGCCGGGGCCGGGACAGTCCGTCGGAAGCTTTCTTT. This chain connects TRBV5-1 to TRBJ1-1; 7 bases align to TRBD1. The CDR3 sequence is 15 residues long. CDR1 and CDR2 from the germline V gene are SGHRS and YFSETQ. J gave up 8 bases and V 4 bases, and 14 bases lay outside the gene matches.

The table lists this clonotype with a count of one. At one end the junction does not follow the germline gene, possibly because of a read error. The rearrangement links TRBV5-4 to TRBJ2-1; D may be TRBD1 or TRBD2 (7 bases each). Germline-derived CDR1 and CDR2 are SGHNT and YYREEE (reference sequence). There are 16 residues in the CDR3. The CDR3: CACSQGGRGWNNEQFF. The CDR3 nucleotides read TGTGCCTGCAGCCAGGGGGGGCGGGGTTGGAACAATGAGCAGTTCTTC.

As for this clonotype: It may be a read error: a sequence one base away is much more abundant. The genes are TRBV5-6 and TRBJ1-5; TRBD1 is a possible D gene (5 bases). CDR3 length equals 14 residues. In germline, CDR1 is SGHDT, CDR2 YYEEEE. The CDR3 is CTSSYGGAIQPQHF. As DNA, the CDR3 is TGTACCAGCAGCTACGGGGGTGCAATTCAGCCCCAGCATTTT.

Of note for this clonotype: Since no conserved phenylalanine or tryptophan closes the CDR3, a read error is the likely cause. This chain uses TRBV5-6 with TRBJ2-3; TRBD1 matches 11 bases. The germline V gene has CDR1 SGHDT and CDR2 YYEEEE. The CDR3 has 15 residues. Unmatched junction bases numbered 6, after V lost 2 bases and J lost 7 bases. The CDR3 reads CASSLTGTGGNTQYV. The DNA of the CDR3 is TGTGCCAGCAGCTTAACGGGGACAGGGGGAAATACGCAGTATGTT.

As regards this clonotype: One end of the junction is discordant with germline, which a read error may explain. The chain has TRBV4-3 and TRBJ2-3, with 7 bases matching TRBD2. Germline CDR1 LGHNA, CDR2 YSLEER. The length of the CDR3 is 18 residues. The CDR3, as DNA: TGTGCCTGCAGCCAAGAGGACTCAGCGGGAAGGCCTTCAGATACGCAGTATTTT. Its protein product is CACSQEDSAGRPSDTQYF.

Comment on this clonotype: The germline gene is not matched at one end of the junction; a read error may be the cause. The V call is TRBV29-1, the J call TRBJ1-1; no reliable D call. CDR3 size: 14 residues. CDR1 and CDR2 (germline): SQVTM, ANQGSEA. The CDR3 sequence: CSVESDQGNTEALF. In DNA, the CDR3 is TGCAGCGTTGAATCCGACCAAGGGAACACTGAAGCTTTATTT.

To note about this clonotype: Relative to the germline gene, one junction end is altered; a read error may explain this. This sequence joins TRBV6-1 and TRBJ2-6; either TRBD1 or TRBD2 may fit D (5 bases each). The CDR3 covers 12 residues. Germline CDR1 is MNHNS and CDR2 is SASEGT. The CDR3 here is CAIRVGASVLTF. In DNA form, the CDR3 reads TGTGCGATCCGGGTCGGGGCCAGCGTCCTGACTTTC.

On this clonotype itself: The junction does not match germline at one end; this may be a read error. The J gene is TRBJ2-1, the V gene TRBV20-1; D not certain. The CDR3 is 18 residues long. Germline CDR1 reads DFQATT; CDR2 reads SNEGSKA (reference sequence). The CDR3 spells CNARTVGPPLNSYNEQFF. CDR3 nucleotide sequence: TGCAATGCTAGAACAGTGGGTCCGCCCCTTAACTCCTACAATGAGCAGTTCTTC.

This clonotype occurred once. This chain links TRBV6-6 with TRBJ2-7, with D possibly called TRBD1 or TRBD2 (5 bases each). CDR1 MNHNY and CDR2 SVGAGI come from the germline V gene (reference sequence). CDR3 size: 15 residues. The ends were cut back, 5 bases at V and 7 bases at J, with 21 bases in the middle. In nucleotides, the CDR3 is TGTGCCAGCAGTCGCCAGAGTGGGGGAGACCATGAGCAGTACTTC. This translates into CASSRQSGGDHEQYF.

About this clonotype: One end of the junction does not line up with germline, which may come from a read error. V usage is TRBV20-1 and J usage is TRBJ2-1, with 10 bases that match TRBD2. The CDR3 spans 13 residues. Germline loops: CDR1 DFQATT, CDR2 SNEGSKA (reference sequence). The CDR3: CGASGLADNEHFF. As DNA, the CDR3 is TGCGGTGCTAGCGGACTAGCGGACAATGAGCACTTCTTC.

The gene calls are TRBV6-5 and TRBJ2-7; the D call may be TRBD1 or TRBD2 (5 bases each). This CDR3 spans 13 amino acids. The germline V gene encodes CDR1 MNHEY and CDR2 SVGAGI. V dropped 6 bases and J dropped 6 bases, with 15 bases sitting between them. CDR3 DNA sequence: TGTGCCAGCAGACGGGACCCGAACATCGAGCAGTACTTC. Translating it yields CASRRDPNIEQYF.